The rows below give T cell receptor beta chains drawn from one sample of a study of control samples from healthy donors and cancer patients. Profiled with immunoSEQ multiplex PCR; TCRdb holds only in-frame clones, not every one. The data show approximately 150,000 clones, 85% to 95% seen once. Sequenced sample: blood. Source of these receptors: a woman aged 18 to 35 in good health. Both conserved end residues are part of each CDR3. The D gene is left open where the match is weak. A clone size is listed for some rows: how often the clone was seen (once, few, many), or a class if it is expanded.

size	J	D	V	CDR3	DNA
NA	TRBJ2-7	NA	TRBV6-5	CASSSSLGEQYF	TGTGCCAGCAGTTCTAGCCTTGGGGAGCAGTACTTC
NA	TRBJ2-2	NA	TRBV13	CASSRTTLENTGELFF	TGTGCCAGCAGCCGGACAACTCTAGAGAACACCGGGGAGCTGTTTTTT
NA	TRBJ2-1	NA	TRBV12-3/TRBV12-4	CASTYHDTNEQFF	TGTGCCAGCACCTATCATGACACCAATGAGCAGTTCTTC
NA	TRBJ1-3	NA	TRBV6-5	CASSLGVENTIYF	TGTGCCAGCAGTTTGGGTGTGGAAAACACCATATATTTT
NA	TRBJ1-1	TRBD1	TRBV6-5	CASMGQGMRLGEAFF	TGTGCCAGCATGGGACAGGGAATGAGGCTTGGTGAAGCTTTCTTT
NA	TRBJ1-3	NA	TRBV9	CASSVGGTSSGNTIYF	TGTGCCAGCAGCGTAGGGGGGACCTCTTCTGGAAACACCATATATTTT
few	TRBJ2-4	NA	TRBV9	CASSVNEYNIQYF	TGTGCCAGCAGCGTAAACGAGTACAACATTCAGTACTTC
NA	TRBJ1-1	TRBD1	TRBV29-1	CSVERIPSGTGVFLNTEAFF	TGCAGCGTTGAACGTATTCCGTCCGGGACAGGTGTCTTCTTGAACACTGAAGCTTTCTTT
NA	TRBJ2-1	TRBD2	TRBV11-2	CASSLGLANNEQFF	TGTGCCAGCAGCTTGGGACTAGCCAACAATGAGCAGTTCTTC
NA	TRBJ2-1	TRBD2	TRBV9	CASSRPTRGLAGNNEQFF	TGTGCCAGCAGCAGACCCACCCGGGGGCTAGCGGGGAACAATGAGCAGTTCTTC
NA	TRBJ1-1	NA	TRBV7-9	CASSFRTNTEAFF	TGTGCCAGCAGCTTTCGTACGAACACTGAAGCTTTCTTT
NA	TRBJ2-1	TRBD1	TRBV27	CASSLSGTGVLDNEQFF	TGTGCCAGCAGTTTATCTGGTACAGGGGTTTTGGACAATGAGCAGTTCTTC
NA	TRBJ1-2	TRBD1	TRBV15	CATSRDPSGGYGYTF	TGTGCCACCAGCAGAGATCCCTCAGGGGGCTATGGCTACACCTTC
NA	TRBJ2-3	NA	TRBV9	CASSVEDTQYF	TGTGCCAGCAGCGTAGAAGATACGCAGTATTTT
NA	TRBJ1-2	NA	TRBV12-3/TRBV12-4	CASSLGQGVGYTF	TGTGCCAGCAGTTTAGGCCAGGGAGTGGGCTACACCTTC
NA	TRBJ2-7	NA	TRBV13	CASSLTTIYEQYF	TGTGCCAGCAGCTTAACGACTATCTACGAGCAGTACTTC
NA	TRBJ2-7	NA	TRBV2	CASKETPYEQYF	TGTGCCAGCAAGGAGACGCCCTACGAGCAGTACTTC
NA	TRBJ1-6	TRBD1	TRBV4-1	CASSQGPGQGISPLHF	TGCGCCAGCAGCCAAGGGCCGGGACAGGGTATTTCACCCCTCCACTTT
NA	TRBJ2-3	NA	TRBV7-2	CASSLPTLTDTQYF	TGTGCCAGCAGCTTGCCCACCCTCACAGATACGCAGTATTTT
few	TRBJ2-1	NA	TRBV5-4	CASSSPSQGSYNEQFF	TGTGCCAGCAGCTCACCTAGCCAGGGATCCTACAATGAGCAGTTCTTC
NA	TRBJ2-1	NA	TRBV27	CASIPRFYRGSSYNEQFF	TGTGCCAGCATCCCCAGGTTTTATAGGGGATCCTCCTACAATGAGCAGTTCTTC
NA	TRBJ2-3	NA	TRBV27	CASSSNAGRSTDTQYF	TGTGCCAGCAGTTCCAACGCCGGCCGGAGCACAGATACGCAGTATTTT
NA	TRBJ1-2	NA	TRBV5-1	CASSLDLRGSYGYTF	TGCGCCAGCAGCTTGGATTTGAGGGGAAGCTATGGCTACACCTTC
once	TRBJ1-2	NA	TRBV10-2	CASREGGTSNYGYTF	TGCGCCAGCAGGGAAGGGGGGACCTCTAACTATGGCTACACCTTC
NA	TRBJ2-7	NA	TRBV7-2	CASSLEGRGGFSEQYF	TGTGCCAGCAGCTTAGAGGGCCGGGGTGGGTTTAGCGAGCAGTACTTC
NA	TRBJ2-2	TRBD2	TRBV6-5	CASSGGLAKTGELFF	TGTGCCAGCAGCGGAGGACTAGCTAAAACCGGGGAGCTGTTTTTT
NA	TRBJ2-1	NA	TRBV3-1/TRBV3-2	CASSQETRGEQFF	TGTGCCAGCAGCCAAGAAACACGGGGTGAGCAGTTCTTC
NA	TRBJ1-5	TRBD1	TRBV5-4	CASSLGGGGGNQPQHF	TGTGCCAGCAGCTTGGGGGGAGGGGGCGGCAATCAGCCCCAGCATTTT
NA	TRBJ2-1	TRBD2	TRBV11-1	CASSIRAISGVEQFF	TGTGCCAGCAGCATCCGGGCCATCAGCGGGGTTGAGCAGTTCTTC
NA	TRBJ2-7	NA	TRBV3-1/TRBV3-2	CASSPQAYEQYF	TGTGCCAGCAGCCCCCAGGCCTACGAGCAGTACTTC
NA	TRBJ1-1	TRBD1	TRBV28	CASSLSYGTGNYGTFF	TGTGCCAGCAGTTTATCTTACGGGACAGGGAACTACGGCACTTTCTTT
NA	TRBJ2-3	NA	TRBV7-9	CASSHDWKSTDTQYF	TGTGCCAGCAGCCACGACTGGAAGAGCACAGATACGCAGTATTTT
once	TRBJ2-7	NA	TRBV7-2	CASSLVRGGDSYEQYF	TGTGCCAGCAGCTTAGTCCGGGGAGGTGACTCCTACGAGCAGTACTTC
NA	TRBJ1-1	NA	TRBV6-2/TRBV6-3	CASSDPGTSNTEAFF	TGTGCCAGCAGTGACCCCGGGACATCGAACACTGAAGCTTTCTTT
NA	TRBJ2-5	NA	TRBV6-5	CASSYQGGETQYF	TGTGCCAGCAGTTACCAAGGGGGAGAGACCCAGTACTTC
NA	TRBJ2-3	NA	TRBV7-2	CASSLGRVLRADTQYF	TGTGCCAGCAGCTTAGGGCGGGTGCTCAGGGCAGATACGCAGTATTTT
once	TRBJ2-1	TRBD1	TRBV9	CASSVVTGQGVNEQFF	TGTGCCAGCAGCGTAGTTACGGGACAGGGGGTCAATGAGCAGTTCTTC
NA	TRBJ1-1	TRBD1	TRBV18	CASSLQGAYTEAFF	TGTGCCAGCTCACTACAGGGGGCCTACACTGAAGCTTTCTTT
NA	TRBJ1-1	TRBD1	TRBV18	CASAILRQGAGGNTEAFF	TGTGCCAGCGCAATTCTGAGACAGGGGGCCGGGGGAAACACTGAAGCTTTCTTT
NA	TRBJ2-7	NA	TRBV29-1	CSVGPRGELDEQYF	TGCAGCGTGGGACCTCGAGGGGAACTAGACGAGCAGTACTTC
NA	TRBJ1-5	NA	TRBV7-9	CASSYYDGGQNQPQHF	TGTGCCAGCAGCTACTACGATGGGGGGCAGAATCAGCCCCAGCATTTT
NA	TRBJ2-1	NA	TRBV3-1/TRBV3-2	CASSQRLNYNEQFF	TGTGCCAGCAGCCAACGACTTAACTACAATGAGCAGTTCTTC
NA	TRBJ1-6	NA	TRBV27	CASSLAQLVNSPLHF	TGTGCCAGCAGTTTAGCACAGTTGGTTAATTCACCCCTCCACTTT
NA	TRBJ1-1	TRBD1	TRBV5-1	CASSLGQGAGSEAFF	TGCGCCAGCAGCTTGGGTCAGGGGGCCGGATCTGAAGCTTTCTTT
NA	TRBJ1-1	NA	TRBV5-1	CASSLERGTEAFF	TGCGCCAGCAGCTTGGAGAGGGGCACTGAAGCTTTCTTT
NA	TRBJ2-1	NA	TRBV9	CASSVGLVNEQFF	TGTGCCAGCAGCGTGGGGCTTGTAAATGAGCAGTTCTTC
NA	TRBJ2-7	TRBD1	TRBV5-1	CASNTGTGMVEQYF	TGCGCCTCGAATACCGGGACAGGGATGGTCGAGCAGTACTTC
NA	TRBJ1-2	TRBD1	TRBV15	CATSRDDRAIYGYTF	TGTGCCACCAGCAGAGATGACAGGGCCATTTATGGCTACACCTTC
few	TRBJ2-7	TRBD2	TRBV14	CASSRGGPLAGRAYEQYF	TGTGCCAGCAGCCGGGGGGGTCCTCTAGCGGGGAGAGCCTACGAGCAGTACTTC
NA	TRBJ2-2	NA	TRBV24-1	CATSDIDTGELFF	TGTGCCACCAGTGATATAGATACCGGGGAGCTGTTTTTT